The T cell receptor beta chain described here comes from a study of blood T cell repertoires in COVID-19. Study in general: Sources were T cells, B-cell-depleted T cells, or PBMCs; the material itself was cDNA or gDNA.

The table came from immunoSEQ multiplex PCR; TCRdb's copy has only in-frame clones and leaves some out. Among almost 400,000 clones, 89% were seen once, and the ten largest hold approximately 1.5%. The CDR3 totals 14 residues. The V end was cut by 5 bases, the J end by 6 bases, with 16 bases between. Germline values: CDR1 MNHEY, CDR2 SVGAGI. Recruitment covered about two dozen US areas and drew participants whose ages spanned roughly 18 to 90 years. Among Cohort 3 donors, those recovered had two negative PCRs, clearance, or symptom resolution. The genes are TRBV6-5 and TRBJ1-1, with D maybe TRBD1 (5 bases). The sequencing input was PBMCs or T cells enriched from blood (not recorded which). The origin of this receptor is a woman in her 30s who had recovered from COVID-19. CDR3 bases: TGTGCCAGCAGTCTCGGCAGGGCCGGCGCTGAAGCTTTCTTT. It is translated as CASSLGRAGAEAFF.